This T cell receptor (beta chain) was observed in a study of cytomegalovirus exposure and HLA in healthy donors. Study-wide results and limits: Links to common viral pathogens appeared, in a later analysis, for several of the most significant clusters. Sequencing likely produced, as an artifact, a cluster of highly shared sequence variants.

Both 60 Vbeta primers and 13 Jbeta primers went into the PCR. Generated by immunoSEQ multiplex PCR, the TCRdb table keeps only in-frame clones and is missing some. This table has 80,000 or so clones, over 65% appearing once. CDR1 and CDR2 from the germline V gene are SGHTA and FQGNSA. The ends were cut back, 4 bases at V and 9 bases at J, with 19 bases in the middle. The CDR3 covers 15 residues. As to this clone: Its target is not known.

Specimen: PBMCs. The receptor comes from a man aged 35 to 55 in good health and CMV-seronegative. The genes are TRBV7-2 and TRBJ1-5; no firm D call. CDR3 protein: CASSYLPGPARPQHF. CDR3 sequence (DNA): TGTGCCAGCAGCTACCTCCCGGGTCCCGCGAGGCCCCAGCATTTT.